This note documents a single T cell receptor beta chain sequence. Its antigen is unidentified. This specimen comes from a study of cytomegalovirus exposure and HLA in healthy donors. About the research overall: Of several hundred genotyped donors, 81% grouped in the Caucasian-associated ancestry cluster.

Study results and limitations: Under in vitro conditions, three CMV-associated chains were confirmed as specific for CMV antigens. TCR beta sequences reportedly predicted most subjects' HLA-A and HLA-B alleles accurately.

PCR employed 60 Vbeta and 13 Jbeta primers. Sequencing used immunoSEQ multiplex PCR; TCRdb keeps in-frame clones, though not all of them. The clone table shows 87,000 or so clones, with the ten largest holding 15%. The J segment lost 2 bases and the V segment lost 1 base, leaving 4 bases of the junction unmatched. Germline assignment: CDR1 SGHVS and CDR2 FQNEAQ. CDR3 size: 15 residues. The gene calls are TRBV7-8 and TRBJ2-7; 8 bases match TRBD1. Sequenced material: PBMCs. This clonotype was obtained from a man in his fifties or sixties in good health and CMV-seropositive. The CDR3 protein is CASSLGSGGAYEQYV. The CDR3 nucleotides read TGTGCCAGCAGCTTAGGGTCAGGGGGCGCCTACGAGCAGTACGTC.